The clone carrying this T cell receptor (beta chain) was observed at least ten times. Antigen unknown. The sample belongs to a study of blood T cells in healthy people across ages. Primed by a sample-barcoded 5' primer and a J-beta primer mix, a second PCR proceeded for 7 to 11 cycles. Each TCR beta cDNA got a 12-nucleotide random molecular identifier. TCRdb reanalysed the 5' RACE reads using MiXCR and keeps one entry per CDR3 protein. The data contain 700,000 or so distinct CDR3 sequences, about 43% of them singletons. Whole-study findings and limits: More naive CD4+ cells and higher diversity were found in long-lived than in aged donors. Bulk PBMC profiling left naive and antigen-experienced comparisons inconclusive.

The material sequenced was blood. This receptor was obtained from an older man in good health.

CDR3 in amino acids: CASSVASSGGRETQYF. Here the CDR3 DNA reads TGCGCCAGCAGCGTGGCGTCTAGCGGGGGTCGGGAGACCCAGTACTTC. The chain recombines TRBV5-1 with TRBJ2-5, with TRBD2 matching 10 bases. CDR3 size: 16 residues. With V trimmed by 4 bases and J by 5 bases, 11 bases remained unmatched. Per the germline V gene, CDR1 is SGHRS and CDR2 is YFSETQ.